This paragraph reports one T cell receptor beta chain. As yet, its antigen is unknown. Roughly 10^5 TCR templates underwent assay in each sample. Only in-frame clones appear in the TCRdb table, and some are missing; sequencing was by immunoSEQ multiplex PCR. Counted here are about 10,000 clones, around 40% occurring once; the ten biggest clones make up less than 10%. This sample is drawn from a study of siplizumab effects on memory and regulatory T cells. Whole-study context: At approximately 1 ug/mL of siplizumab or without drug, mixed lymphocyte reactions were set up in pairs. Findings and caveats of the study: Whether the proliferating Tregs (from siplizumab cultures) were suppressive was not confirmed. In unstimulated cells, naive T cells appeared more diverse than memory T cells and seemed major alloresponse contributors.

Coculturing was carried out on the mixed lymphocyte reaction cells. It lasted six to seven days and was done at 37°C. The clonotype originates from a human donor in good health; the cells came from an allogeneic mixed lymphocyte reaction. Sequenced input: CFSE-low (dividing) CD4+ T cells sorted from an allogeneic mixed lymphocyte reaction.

The chain's CDR3 is CASRTYGSKSYEQYF. The CDR3 DNA follows: TGTGCCAGCAGAACATACGGCAGCAAATCCTACGAGCAGTACTTC. The rearrangement uses TRBV27 and TRBJ2-7; D is unresolved. This CDR3 comprises 15 residues. Trimming took off 6 bases at V and 1 base at J, with 16 bases between the two ends. CDR1 is MNHEY and CDR2 is SMNVEV in the germline V gene (reference sequence).